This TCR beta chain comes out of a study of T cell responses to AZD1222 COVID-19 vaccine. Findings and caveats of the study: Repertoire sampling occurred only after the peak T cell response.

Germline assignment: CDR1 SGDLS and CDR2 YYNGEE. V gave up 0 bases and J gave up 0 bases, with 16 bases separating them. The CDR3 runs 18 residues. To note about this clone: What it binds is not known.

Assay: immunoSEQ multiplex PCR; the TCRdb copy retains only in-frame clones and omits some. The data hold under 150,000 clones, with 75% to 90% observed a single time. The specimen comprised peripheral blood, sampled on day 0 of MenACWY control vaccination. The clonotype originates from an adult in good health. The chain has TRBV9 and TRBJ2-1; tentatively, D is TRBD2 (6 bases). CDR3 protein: CASSVEGAGISSYNEQFF. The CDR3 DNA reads TGTGCCAGCAGCGTAGAAGGGGCGGGGATTAGCTCCTACAATGAGCAGTTCTTC.